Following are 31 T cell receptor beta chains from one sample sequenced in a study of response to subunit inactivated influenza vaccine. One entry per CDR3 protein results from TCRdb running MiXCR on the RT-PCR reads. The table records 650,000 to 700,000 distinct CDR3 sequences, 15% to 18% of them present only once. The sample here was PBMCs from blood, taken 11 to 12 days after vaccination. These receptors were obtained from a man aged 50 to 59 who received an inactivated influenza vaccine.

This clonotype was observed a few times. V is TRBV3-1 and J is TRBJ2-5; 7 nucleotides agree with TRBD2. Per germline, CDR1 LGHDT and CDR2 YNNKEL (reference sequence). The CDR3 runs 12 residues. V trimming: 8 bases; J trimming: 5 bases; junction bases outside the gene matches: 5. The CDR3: CASQAGFETQYF. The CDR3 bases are TGTGCCAGCCAAGCGGGATTTGAGACCCAGTACTTC.

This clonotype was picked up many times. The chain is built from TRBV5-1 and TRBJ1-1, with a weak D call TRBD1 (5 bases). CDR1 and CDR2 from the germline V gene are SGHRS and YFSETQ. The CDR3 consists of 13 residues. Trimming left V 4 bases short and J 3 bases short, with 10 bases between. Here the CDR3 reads CASSSTGYTEAFF. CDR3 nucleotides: TGCGCCAGCAGCAGTACAGGTTACACTGAAGCTTTCTTT.

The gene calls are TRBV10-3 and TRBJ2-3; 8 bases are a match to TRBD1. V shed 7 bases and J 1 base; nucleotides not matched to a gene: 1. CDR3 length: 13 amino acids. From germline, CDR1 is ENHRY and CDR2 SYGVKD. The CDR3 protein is CAIKDRGTDTQYF. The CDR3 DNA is TGTGCCATCAAGGACAGGGGCACAGATACGCAGTATTTT.

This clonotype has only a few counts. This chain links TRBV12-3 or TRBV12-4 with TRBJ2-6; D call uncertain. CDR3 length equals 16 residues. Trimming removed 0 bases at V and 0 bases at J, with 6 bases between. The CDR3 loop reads CASSLARVSGANVLTF. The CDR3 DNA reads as TGTGCCAGCAGTTTAGCGCGCGTCTCTGGGGCCAACGTCCTGACTTTC.

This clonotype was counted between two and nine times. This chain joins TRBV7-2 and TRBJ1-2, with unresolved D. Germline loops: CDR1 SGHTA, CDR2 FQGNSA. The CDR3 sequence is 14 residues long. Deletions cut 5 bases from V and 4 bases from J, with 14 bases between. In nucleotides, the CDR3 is TGTGCCAGCAGCCCCGGAGGATCCTTCTATGGCTACACCTTC. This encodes CASSPGGSFYGYTF.

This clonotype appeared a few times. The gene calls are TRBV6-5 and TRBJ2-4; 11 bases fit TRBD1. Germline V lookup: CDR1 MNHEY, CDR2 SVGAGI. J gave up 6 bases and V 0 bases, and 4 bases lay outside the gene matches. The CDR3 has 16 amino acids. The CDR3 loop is CASSYSSGTGGNIQYF. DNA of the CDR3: TGTGCCAGCAGTTACTCGTCCGGGACAGGGGGAAACATTCAGTACTTC.

CDR3: CASSLGWDYKYNEQFF. In nucleotides, the CDR3 is TGTGCCAGCAGCTTGGGGTGGGACTACAAATACAATGAGCAGTTCTTC. The chain uses TRBV5-6 and TRBJ2-1, with TRBD2 identical over 7 bases. The CDR3 runs to 16 residues. V shed 0 bases and J 4 bases; nucleotides not matched to a gene: 7. From germline, CDR1 is SGHDT and CDR2 YYEEEE.

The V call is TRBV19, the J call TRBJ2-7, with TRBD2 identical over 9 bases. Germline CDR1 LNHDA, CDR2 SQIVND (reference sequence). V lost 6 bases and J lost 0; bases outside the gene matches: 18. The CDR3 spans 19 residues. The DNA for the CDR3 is TGTGCCAGTAGGACCAACACACGGGCTAGCGGGGATAACTCCTACGAGCAGTACTTC. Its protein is CASRTNTRASGDNSYEQYF.

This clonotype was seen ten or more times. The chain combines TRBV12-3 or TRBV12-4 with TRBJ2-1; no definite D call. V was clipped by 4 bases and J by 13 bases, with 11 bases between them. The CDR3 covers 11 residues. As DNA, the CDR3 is TGTGCCAGCAGTTACCGCTGGAGCCAGTTCTTC. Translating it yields CASSYRWSQFF.

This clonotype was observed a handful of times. The CDR3 spells CASSLRAGDNSPLHF. The CDR3 DNA follows: TGTGCCAGCAGCTTAAGGGCAGGGGACAATTCACCCCTCCACTTT. The chain combines TRBV11-2 with TRBJ1-6; D is possibly TRBD1 (6 bases). The CDR3 loop spans 15 amino acids. The ends were cut back, 2 bases at V and 7 bases at J, with 12 bases in the middle. Germline assignment: CDR1 SGHAT and CDR2 FQNNGV.

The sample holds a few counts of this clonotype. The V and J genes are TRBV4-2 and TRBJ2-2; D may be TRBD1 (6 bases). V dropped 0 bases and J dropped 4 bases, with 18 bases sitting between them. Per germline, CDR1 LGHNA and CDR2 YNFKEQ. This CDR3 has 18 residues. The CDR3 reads CASSQEGLGGHFTGELFF. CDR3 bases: TGTGCCAGCAGCCAAGAAGGGCTAGGGGGACACTTCACCGGGGAGCTGTTTTTT.

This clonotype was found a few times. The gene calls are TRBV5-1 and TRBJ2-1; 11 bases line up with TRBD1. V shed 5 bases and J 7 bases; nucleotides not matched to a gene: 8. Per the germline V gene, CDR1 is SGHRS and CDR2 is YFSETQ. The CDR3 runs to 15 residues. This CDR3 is CASRSGQGAGNEQFF. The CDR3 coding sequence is TGCGCCAGCAGATCTGGACAGGGGGCCGGGAATGAGCAGTTCTTC.

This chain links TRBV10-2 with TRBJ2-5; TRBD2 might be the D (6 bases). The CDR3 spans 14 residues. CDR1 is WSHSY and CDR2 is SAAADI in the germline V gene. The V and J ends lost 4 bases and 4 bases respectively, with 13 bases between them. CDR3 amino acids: CASSVSGGRETQYF. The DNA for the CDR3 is TGCGCCAGCAGTGTTTCCGGGGGAAGAGAGACCCAGTACTTC.

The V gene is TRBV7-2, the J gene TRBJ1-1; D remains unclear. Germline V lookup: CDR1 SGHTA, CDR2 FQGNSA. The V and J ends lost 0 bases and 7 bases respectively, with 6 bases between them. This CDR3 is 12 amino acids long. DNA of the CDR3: TGTGCCAGCAGCTTAGCGACTGTTGAAGCTTTCTTT. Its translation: CASSLATVEAFF.

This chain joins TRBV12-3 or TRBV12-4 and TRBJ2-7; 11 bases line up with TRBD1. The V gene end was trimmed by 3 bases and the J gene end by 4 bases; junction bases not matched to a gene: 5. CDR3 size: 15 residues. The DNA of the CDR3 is TGTGCCAGCAGTTTTCGGGGGACAGGGGGTTACGAGCAGTACTTC. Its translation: CASSFRGTGGYEQYF.

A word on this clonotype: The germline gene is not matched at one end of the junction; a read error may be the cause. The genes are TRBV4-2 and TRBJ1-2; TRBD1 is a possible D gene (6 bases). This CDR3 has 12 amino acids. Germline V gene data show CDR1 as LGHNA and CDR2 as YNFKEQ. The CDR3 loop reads CASSQDGGQLEF. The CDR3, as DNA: TGTGCCAGCAGCCAAGATGGGGGCCAGCTAGAATTC.

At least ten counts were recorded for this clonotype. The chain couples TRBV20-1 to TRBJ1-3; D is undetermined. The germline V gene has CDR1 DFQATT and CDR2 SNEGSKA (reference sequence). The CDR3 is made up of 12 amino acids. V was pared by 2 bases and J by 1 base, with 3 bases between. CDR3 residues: CSARNSGNTIYF. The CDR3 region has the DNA TGCAGTGCTAGAAATTCTGGAAACACCATATATTTT.

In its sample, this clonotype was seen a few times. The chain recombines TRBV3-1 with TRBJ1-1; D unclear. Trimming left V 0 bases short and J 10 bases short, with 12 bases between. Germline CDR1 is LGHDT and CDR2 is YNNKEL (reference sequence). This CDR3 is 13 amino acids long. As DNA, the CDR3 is TGTGCCAGCAGCCAAGACGCGGGTTATGGAGCTTTCTTT. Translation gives CASSQDAGYGAFF. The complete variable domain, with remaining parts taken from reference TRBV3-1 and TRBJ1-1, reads DTAVSQTPKYLVTQMGNDKSIKCEQNLGHDTMYWYKQDSKKFLKIMFSYNNKELIINETVPNRFSPKSPDKAHLNLHINSLELGDSAVYFCASSQDAGYGAFFGQGTRLTVV.

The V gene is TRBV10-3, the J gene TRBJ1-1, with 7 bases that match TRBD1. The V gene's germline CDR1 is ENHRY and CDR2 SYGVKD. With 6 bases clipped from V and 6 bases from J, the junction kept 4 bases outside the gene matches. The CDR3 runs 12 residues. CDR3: CAISQGGAEAFF. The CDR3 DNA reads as TGTGCCATCAGCCAGGGGGGCGCTGAAGCTTTCTTT.

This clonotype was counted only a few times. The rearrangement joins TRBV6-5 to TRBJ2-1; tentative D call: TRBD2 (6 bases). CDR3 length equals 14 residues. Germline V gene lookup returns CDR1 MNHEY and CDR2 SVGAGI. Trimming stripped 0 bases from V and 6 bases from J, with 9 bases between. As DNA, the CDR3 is TGTGCCAGCAGTTACTCGGGACTCCTCAATGAGCAGTTCTTC. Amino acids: CASSYSGLLNEQFF.

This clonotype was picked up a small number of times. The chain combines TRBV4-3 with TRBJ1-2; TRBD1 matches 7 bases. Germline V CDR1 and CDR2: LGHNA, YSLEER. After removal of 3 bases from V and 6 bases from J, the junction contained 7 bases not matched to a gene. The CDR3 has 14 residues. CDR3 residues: CASSQVTGIHGYTF. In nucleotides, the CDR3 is TGCGCCAGCAGCCAGGTGACAGGGATCCATGGCTACACCTTC.

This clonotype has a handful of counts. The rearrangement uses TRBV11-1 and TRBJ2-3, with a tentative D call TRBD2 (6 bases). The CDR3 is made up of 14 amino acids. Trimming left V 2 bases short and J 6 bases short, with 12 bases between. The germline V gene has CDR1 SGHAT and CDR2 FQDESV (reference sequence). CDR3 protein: CASSLLGLVDTQYF. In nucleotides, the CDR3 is TGTGCCAGCAGCTTATTGGGACTGGTGGATACGCAGTATTTT. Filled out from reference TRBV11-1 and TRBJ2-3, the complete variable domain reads EAEVAQSPRYKITEKSQAVAFWCDPISGHATLYWYRQILGQGPELLVQFQDESVVDDSQLPKDRFSAERLKGVDSTLKIQPAELGDSAMYLCASSLLGLVDTQYFGPGTRLTVL.

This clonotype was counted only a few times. The CDR3 is CASSYWQGQDSNQPQHF. DNA of the CDR3: TGTGCCAGCAGTTACTGGCAGGGACAAGATAGCAATCAGCCCCAGCATTTT. The chain links TRBV6-5 to TRBJ1-5; D possibly corresponds to TRBD1 (6 bases). Trimming removed 1 base at V and 0 bases at J, with 13 bases between. The CDR3 runs 17 residues. Germline CDR1 and CDR2: MNHEY and SVGAGI.

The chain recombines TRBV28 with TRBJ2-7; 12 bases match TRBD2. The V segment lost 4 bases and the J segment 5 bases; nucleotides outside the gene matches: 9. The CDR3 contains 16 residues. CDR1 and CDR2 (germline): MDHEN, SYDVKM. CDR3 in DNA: TGTGCCAGCAGTTCTATGACTAGCGGGAGTTCCCACGAGCAGTACTTC. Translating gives CASSSMTSGSSHEQYF.

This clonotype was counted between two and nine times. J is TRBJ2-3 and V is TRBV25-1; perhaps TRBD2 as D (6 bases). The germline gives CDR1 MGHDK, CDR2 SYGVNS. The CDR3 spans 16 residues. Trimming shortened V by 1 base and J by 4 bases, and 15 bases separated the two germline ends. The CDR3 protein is CASSESKLAAPDTQYF. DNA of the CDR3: TGTGCCAGCAGTGAATCTAAACTAGCAGCCCCAGATACGCAGTATTTT. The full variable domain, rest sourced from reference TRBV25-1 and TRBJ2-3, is EADIYQTPRYLVIGTGKKITLECSQTMGHDKMYWYQQDPGMELHLIHYSYGVNSTEKGDLSSESTVSRIRTEHFPLTLESARPSHTSQYLCASSESKLAAPDTQYFGPGTRLTVL.

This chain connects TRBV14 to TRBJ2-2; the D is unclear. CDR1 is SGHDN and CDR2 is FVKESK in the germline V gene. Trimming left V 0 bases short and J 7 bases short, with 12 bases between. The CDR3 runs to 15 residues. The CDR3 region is CASSQDRPSSGELFF. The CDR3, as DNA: TGTGCCAGCAGCCAAGATCGACCCTCTAGCGGGGAGCTGTTTTTT.

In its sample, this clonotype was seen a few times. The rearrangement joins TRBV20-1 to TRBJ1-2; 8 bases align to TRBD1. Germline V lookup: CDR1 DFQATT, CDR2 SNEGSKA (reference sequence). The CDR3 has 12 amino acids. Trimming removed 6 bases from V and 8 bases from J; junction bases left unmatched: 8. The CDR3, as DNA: TGCAGTGCCCTGGACAGGGTTGGCGGCTACACCTTC. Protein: CSALDRVGGYTF.

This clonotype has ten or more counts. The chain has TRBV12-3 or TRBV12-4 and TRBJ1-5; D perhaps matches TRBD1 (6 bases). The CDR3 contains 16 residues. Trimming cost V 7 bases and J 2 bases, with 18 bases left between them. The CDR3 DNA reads TGTGCCAGCACCCAAAAGGGCAGGGGTGGCAATCAGCCCCAGCATTTT. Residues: CASTQKGRGGNQPQHF.

CDR3 sequence (DNA): TGTGCCAGCGGTCGCAAGTACAATGAGCAGTTCTTC. Translating it yields CASGRKYNEQFF. The rearrangement uses TRBV27 and TRBJ2-1; D is ambiguous. Looked up from germline, CDR1 is MNHEY and CDR2 is SMNVEV (reference sequence). This CDR3 has 12 amino acids. The V gene lost 8 bases and the J gene lost 4 bases, with 9 bases spanning the gap.

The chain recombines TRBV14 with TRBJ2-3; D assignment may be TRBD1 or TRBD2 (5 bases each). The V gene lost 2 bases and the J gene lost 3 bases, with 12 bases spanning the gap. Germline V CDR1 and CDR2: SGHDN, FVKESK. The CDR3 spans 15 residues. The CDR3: CASSQNLWGTDTQYF. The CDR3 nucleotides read TGTGCCAGCAGCCAAAACCTCTGGGGGACAGATACGCAGTATTTT. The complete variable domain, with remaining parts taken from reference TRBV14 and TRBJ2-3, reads EAGVTQFPSHSVIEKGQTVTLRCDPISGHDNLYWYRRVMGKEIKFLLHFVKESKQDESGMPNNRFLAERTGGTYSTLKVQPAELEDSGVYFCASSQNLWGTDTQYFGPGTRLTVL.

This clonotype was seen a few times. DNA for the CDR3: TGCAGTGCTAGGGGGGAAGGCGGGGTTAGATCAGCCAAAAACATTCAGTACTTC. Its translation: CSARGEGGVRSAKNIQYF. This sequence joins TRBV20-1 and TRBJ2-4, with D perhaps matching TRBD2 (6 bases). Per the germline V gene, CDR1 is DFQATT and CDR2 is SNEGSKA (reference sequence). The V end lost 3 bases, the J end lost 0 bases, and 21 bases lay between the germline ends. CDR3 size: 18 residues.